This is a list of T cell receptor beta chains from one sample in a study of Ad26.COV2.S vaccination and SARS-CoV-2 variants. Using immunoSEQ multiplex PCR, the repertoire was profiled, and TCRdb retains in-frame clones only, with some absent. The table has about 180,000 clones, around 85% seen once. Here the sequenced sample was peripheral blood, taken after recovery from COVID-19. These receptors all come from a human donor who had recovered from COVID-19. CDR3s include the opening cysteine and the closing phenylalanine or tryptophan. D genes are given only for firm matches. Clone size is stated in some rows and not others, as once, few, many or a class when expanded.

J gene,V gene,D gene,clone size,CDR3 protein,CDR3 DNA
TRBJ1-4,TRBV2,NA,NA,CASIEGGVNVATNEKLFF,TGTGCCAGCATCGAAGGAGGGGTTAACGTTGCAACTAATGAAAAACTGTTTTTT
TRBJ1-3,TRBV9,NA,NA,CASSTNLDTIYF,TGTGCCAGCAGCACCAATTTGGACACCATATATTTT
TRBJ2-3,TRBV9,NA,NA,CASSPRTGVRDTQYF,TGTGCCAGCAGCCCTAGAACCGGGGTCCGAGATACGCAGTATTTT
TRBJ2-7,TRBV28,NA,NA,CASIAAGLTSYEQYF,TGTGCCAGCATTGCTGCGGGGCTAACCTCCTACGAGCAGTACTTC
TRBJ1-6,TRBV15,NA,NA,CATSRDMGGTVGSPLHF,TGTGCCACCAGCAGAGATATGGGGGGAACGGTTGGTTCACCCCTCCACTTT
TRBJ1-4,TRBV30,NA,NA,CAWANGQPNEKLFF,TGTGCCTGGGCTAATGGACAGCCTAATGAAAAACTGTTTTTT
TRBJ1-1,TRBV5-1,TRBD1,once,CASSWRGTGWTEAFF,TGCGCCAGCAGCTGGAGGGGGACAGGGTGGACTGAAGCTTTCTTT
TRBJ1-1,TRBV19,TRBD1,NA,CASSIGTGLGTEAFF,TGTGCCAGTAGTATCGGGACAGGGCTGGGCACTGAAGCTTTCTTT
TRBJ2-3,TRBV18,NA,NA,CASKGDNTDTQYF,TGTGCCAGCAAGGGGGACAACACAGATACGCAGTATTTT
TRBJ2-7,TRBV9,TRBD1,NA,CASSLGTGTEQYF,TGTGCCAGCAGCCTTGGGACAGGCACCGAGCAGTACTTC
TRBJ2-3,TRBV7-9,NA,NA,CASSLGSDRADTQYF,TGTGCCAGCAGCTTAGGATCCGATCGTGCAGATACGCAGTATTTT
TRBJ2-7,TRBV11-2,TRBD2,NA,CASSSRLAGTYEQYF,TGTGCCAGCAGCTCGAGACTAGCGGGCACATACGAGCAGTACTTC
TRBJ2-1,TRBV27,NA,few,CASSPTAAGEQFF,TGTGCCAGCAGTCCTACAGCAGCGGGTGAGCAGTTCTTC
TRBJ1-1,TRBV5-8,NA,NA,CASGPTRNTEAFF,TGTGCCAGCGGACCGACGAGGAACACTGAAGCTTTCTTT
TRBJ1-1,TRBV3-1/TRBV3-2,NA,NA,CASSFSLARGEAFF,TGTGCCAGCAGCTTTTCCCTCGCTAGGGGTGAAGCTTTCTTT
TRBJ2-7,TRBV4-1,TRBD1,once,CASSADREEYEQYF,TGCGCCAGCAGCGCGGACAGGGAGGAGTACGAGCAGTACTTC
TRBJ2-3,TRBV15,TRBD1,NA,CATSRSSRTGGADTQYF,TGTGCCACCAGCAGATCGAGCAGGACAGGGGGCGCAGATACGCAGTATTTT
TRBJ1-1,TRBV5-1,NA,NA,CASGSSGIMNTEAFF,TGCGCCAGCGGGTCCAGCGGGATTATGAACACTGAAGCTTTCTTT
TRBJ1-2,TRBV6-2/TRBV6-3,NA,NA,CASSYTGVYGYTF,TGTGCCAGCAGTTACACGGGAGTTTATGGCTACACCTTC
TRBJ2-2,TRBV7-9,NA,NA,CASTYSGTTNTGELFF,TGTGCCAGCACCTACTCCGGGACAACGAACACCGGGGAGCTGTTTTTT
TRBJ1-1,TRBV7-9,NA,NA,CASSLARGLDTEAFF,TGTGCCAGCAGCCTTGCCCGGGGACTGGACACTGAAGCTTTCTTT
TRBJ1-5,TRBV19,NA,NA,CASRGFNQPQHF,TGTGCCAGTAGGGGCTTCAATCAGCCCCAGCATTTT
TRBJ1-5,TRBV19,NA,once,CASSGGTEVNQPQHF,TGTGCCAGTAGTGGCGGGACGGAGGTCAATCAGCCCCAGCATTTT
TRBJ1-1,TRBV27,NA,NA,CASSLVGGANTEAFF,TGTGCCAGCAGTTTAGTCGGAGGGGCAAACACTGAAGCTTTCTTT
TRBJ2-1,TRBV6-5,TRBD2,NA,CASRPSGSSYNEQFF,TGTGCCAGCAGGCCCAGCGGGAGCTCCTACAATGAGCAGTTCTTC
TRBJ2-4,TRBV2,TRBD2,NA,CASSERSGGAPAKNIQYF,TGTGCCAGCAGTGAACGAAGCGGGGGGGCCCCAGCCAAAAACATTCAGTACTTC
TRBJ2-3,TRBV5-6,TRBD1,few,CASSLRQGAGDTQYF,TGTGCCAGCAGCTTGCGGCAGGGGGCCGGAGATACGCAGTATTTT
TRBJ2-5,TRBV5-4,NA,NA,CASSSKTELQETQYF,TGTGCCAGCAGCTCCAAAACAGAACTTCAAGAGACCCAGTACTTC
TRBJ1-1,TRBV7-3,NA,NA,CASSWDGYTEAFF,TGTGCCAGCAGCTGGGACGGGTACACTGAAGCTTTCTTT
TRBJ1-1,TRBV6-5,NA,NA,CASSNRQGMNTEAFF,TGTGCCAGCAGTAACCGCCAGGGGATGAACACTGAAGCTTTCTTT
TRBJ2-2,TRBV9,NA,once,CASSVGSYTGELFF,TGTGCCAGCAGCGTAGGTAGCTACACCGGGGAGCTGTTTTTT
TRBJ1-3,TRBV19,NA,NA,CASSAGGHGNTIYF,TGTGCCAGTAGTGCAGGTGGGCATGGAAACACCATATATTTT
TRBJ1-5,TRBV28,NA,NA,CASSSAGAYSNQPQHF,TGTGCCAGCAGTTCCGCAGGGGCCTATAGCAATCAGCCCCAGCATTTT
TRBJ1-4,TRBV6-5,NA,NA,CASSYSKAASNEKLFF,TGTGCCAGCAGTTACTCGAAGGCAGCCTCGAATGAAAAACTGTTTTTT
TRBJ1-1,TRBV6-5,NA,NA,CAGLDGMNTEAFF,TGTGCCGGGTTGGACGGTATGAACACTGAAGCTTTCTTT
TRBJ1-1,TRBV12-3/TRBV12-4,NA,NA,CASSLLRGTEAFF,TGTGCCAGCAGTTTGTTGCGGGGCACTGAAGCTTTCTTT
TRBJ1-6,TRBV18,NA,NA,CASSPPGIGNSPLHF,TGTGCCAGCTCACCACCAGGGATAGGAAATTCACCCCTCCACTTT
TRBJ2-5,TRBV7-9,NA,few,CASSPNGGRETQYF,TGTGCCAGCAGCCCCAACGGGGGCCGGGAGACCCAGTACTTC
TRBJ2-1,TRBV7-9,TRBD2,NA,CASRAGAYNEQFF,TGTGCCAGCAGGGCGGGAGCTTACAATGAGCAGTTCTTC
TRBJ1-1,TRBV6-2/TRBV6-3,NA,NA,CASSYSMVRDTEAFF,TGTGCCAGCAGTTACTCGATGGTCAGGGACACTGAAGCTTTCTTT
TRBJ2-2,TRBV5-6,NA,NA,CASSATIRSANTGELFF,TGTGCCAGCAGCGCCACCATTCGGAGCGCAAACACCGGGGAGCTGTTTTTT
TRBJ1-5,TRBV2,TRBD1,NA,CASRDRNGGNQPQHF,TGTGCCAGCAGGGACAGGAACGGGGGCAATCAGCCCCAGCATTTT
TRBJ2-7,TRBV18,TRBD1,NA,CASSVDRLAYEQYF,TGTGCCAGCTCGGTGGACAGGCTCGCCTACGAGCAGTACTTC
TRBJ2-3,TRBV11-2,NA,NA,CASSPSTDTQYF,TGTGCCAGCAGCCCCAGCACAGATACGCAGTATTTT
TRBJ2-7,TRBV3-1/TRBV3-2,NA,NA,CASSQYTYEQYF,TGTGCCAGCAGCCAATATACCTACGAGCAGTACTTC
TRBJ1-3,TRBV20-1,NA,few,CSALSGNTIYF,TGCAGTGCCCTTAGTGGAAACACCATATATTTT